The rows below give T cell receptor beta chains drawn from one sample of a study of T cells after yellow fever vaccination. TCRdb re-derived calls from the 5' RACE reads in MiXCR, one entry per CDR3 protein. Here the sample spans about 210,000 distinct CDR3 sequences, less than 7.5% being singletons. Sequencing was performed on CD4+ T cells sorted from PBMCs, taken on the day of the yellow fever booster vaccination. These receptors all stem from a young man who received the YFV17D yellow fever vaccine. Both conserved end residues are part of each CDR3. A D gene is named only where the DNA matches it firmly. The size field is filled for only some rows; it gives once, few, many or a size class.

D gene | J gene | clone size | V gene | CDR3 DNA | CDR3 protein
TRBD2 | TRBJ2-2 | many | TRBV4-2 | TGTGCCAGCAGCTTCTCGGGCACTAGCGGGAGCTCCGGGGAGCTGTTTTTT | CASSFSGTSGSSGELFF
TRBD2 | TRBJ2-5 | many | TRBV9 | TGTGCCAGCAGCCCCGGACTAGCGGGAACGGGTTTCGGGACCCAGTACTTC | CASSPGLAGTGFGTQYF
NA | TRBJ2-7 | many | TRBV20-1 | TGCAGTGCTCATGGACAGAACTTCATGGGCTACGAGCAGTACTTC | CSAHGQNFMGYEQYF
NA | TRBJ2-7 | many | TRBV3-1 | TGTGCCAGCAGCCAAGAAGTCCAGGGAGGTGAGCAGTACTTC | CASSQEVQGGEQYF
TRBD1 | TRBJ2-1 | NA | TRBV7-2 | TGTGCCAGCAGCTTAGCGCTAAACAGGGGCTATGAGCAGTTCTTC | CASSLALNRGYEQFF
TRBD1 | TRBJ2-7 | many | TRBV28 | TGTGCCAGCAGCAGTGCCGGGACAGGGCTGTACGAGCAGTACTTC | CASSSAGTGLYEQYF
NA | TRBJ2-3 | NA | TRBV4-1 | TGCGCCAGCAGCCAAGATCCGAGCGAGAGTGGTGAGGATAAGCAGTATTTT | CASSQDPSESGEDKQYF
NA | TRBJ2-1 | many | TRBV28 | TGTGCCAGCAGGGAAGGGGGGAACTTCAATGAGCAGTTCTTC | CASREGGNFNEQFF
NA | TRBJ2-6 | NA | TRBV6-1 | TGTGCCAGCAGCCCTACGGGGGGCCCCCCCTCTGGGGCCAACGTCCTGACTTTC | CASSPTGGPPSGANVLTF
TRBD1 | TRBJ1-2 | few | TRBV3-1 | TGTGCCAGCAGCCAGAGGGACAGGGTAAACGGCTACACCTTC | CASSQRDRVNGYTF
NA | TRBJ2-1 | many | TRBV20-1 | TGCAGCTCCAGACTAGTCGGCTCCTACAATGAGCAGTTCTTC | CSSRLVGSYNEQFF
NA | TRBJ2-1 | many | TRBV19 | TGTGCCAGTAGTAATCCTCTCGGAGGGCCCAGCTCCTACAATGAGCAGTTCTTC | CASSNPLGGPSSYNEQFF
NA | TRBJ2-3 | NA | TRBV19 | TGTGCCAGTACGGAGGGAAACACAGATACGCAGTATTTT | CASTEGNTDTQYF
TRBD2 | TRBJ2-3 | many | TRBV5-1 | TGCGCCAGCAGCCCCGATCTAGCGGACACAGATACGCAGTATTTT | CASSPDLADTDTQYF
NA | TRBJ2-7 | NA | TRBV4-2 | TGTGCCAGCAGCCAAGATAGGGCCAAGTACTTC | CASSQDRAKYF
TRBD1 | TRBJ1-2 | NA | TRBV6-5 | TGTGCCAGCAGTTACACCACGACAGGGGGCACTGGCTACACCTTC | CASSYTTTGGTGYTF
TRBD1 | TRBJ2-5 | NA | TRBV9 | TGTGCCAGCAGCGTAGATAGGACAGGGACGGAGACCCAGTACTTC | CASSVDRTGTETQYF
TRBD2 | TRBJ2-7 | NA | TRBV27 | TGTGCCAGCAGGCGGGAGGGCGGGAGAGGTGGGTACGAGCAGTACTTC | CASRREGGRGGYEQYF
TRBD2 | TRBJ2-1 | many | TRBV12-3/TRBV12-4 | TGTGCCAGCAGTTCACCTAGCGGAGGCCGCAATGAGCAGTTCTTC | CASSSPSGGRNEQFF
TRBD2 | TRBJ2-1 | NA | TRBV6-2/TRBV6-3 | TGTGCCAGCACTGAGATGTTTTGGGGACTAGCGGGAGTAGGGGAGCAGTTCTTC | CASTEMFWGLAGVGEQFF
NA | TRBJ1-2 | NA | TRBV7-9 | TGTGCCAGCAGCGTTGCCCTACAGGGAACAGGTGGCTACACCTTC | CASSVALQGTGGYTF
NA | TRBJ2-5 | many | TRBV7-2 | TGTGCCAGCAGCTTAGATCGGGGTGCGGAGACCCAGTACTTC | CASSLDRGAETQYF
NA | TRBJ1-5 | NA | TRBV5-6 | TGTGCCAGCAGCTTTTACCAGGGAAATAGCAATCAGCCCCAGCATTTT | CASSFYQGNSNQPQHF
TRBD2 | TRBJ2-4 | few | TRBV28 | TGTGCCAGCAGTTTTAAAGCGGGAGAGACCAGTACGAACATTCAGTACTTC | CASSFKAGETSTNIQYF
NA | TRBJ2-7 | NA | TRBV11-2 | TGTGCCAGCAGCTTAGAAAGGGACACTGGAAACTACGAGCAGTACTTC | CASSLERDTGNYEQYF
NA | TRBJ1-2 | few | TRBV6-1 | TGTGCCAGCAGGAAGGGAGGCTCGCGTGGCTACACCTTC | CASRKGGSRGYTF